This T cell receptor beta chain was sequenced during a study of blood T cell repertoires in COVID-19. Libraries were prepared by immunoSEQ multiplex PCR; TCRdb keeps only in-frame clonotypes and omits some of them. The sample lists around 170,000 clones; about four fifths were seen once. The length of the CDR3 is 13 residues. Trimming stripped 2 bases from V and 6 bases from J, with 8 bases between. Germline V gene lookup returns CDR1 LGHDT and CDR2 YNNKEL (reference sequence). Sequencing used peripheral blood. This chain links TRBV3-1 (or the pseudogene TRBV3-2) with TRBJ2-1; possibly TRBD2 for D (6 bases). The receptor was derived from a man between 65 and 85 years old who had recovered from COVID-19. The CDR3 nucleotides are TGTGCCAGCAGCCAATCCGGGAGCAATGAGCAGTTCTTC. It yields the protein CASSQSGSNEQFF.